This TCR beta chain came from a study of B cell selection in AIRE deficiency. Study results and caveats: Shared Treg sequences had shorter CDR3s, biased toward rearrangements with few non-templated insertions.

The sorted conventional CD4 T cells were gated as CD4+CD127+. With regard to this clone: Its antigen is not known.

CDR3 length equals 16 residues. Per germline, CDR1 MNHEY and CDR2 SMNVEV (reference sequence). Between the trimmed V and J ends, which lost 2 bases and 0 bases, there was a span of 8 bases. Here immunoSEQ multiplex PCR was the method, and the copy in TCRdb shows in-frame clones only, minus some. In the table there are some 25,000 clones, around 95% of which are singletons. Material: CD4+CD127+ conventional T cells sorted from PBMCs. This sequence originates from a human donor in good health. The rearrangement links TRBV27 to TRBJ1-6; D gene uncertain. The CDR3 DNA reads TGTGCCAGCAGTTTAAGTGCGAGCTCCTATAATTCACCCCTCCACTTT. It specifies CASSLSASSYNSPLHF.